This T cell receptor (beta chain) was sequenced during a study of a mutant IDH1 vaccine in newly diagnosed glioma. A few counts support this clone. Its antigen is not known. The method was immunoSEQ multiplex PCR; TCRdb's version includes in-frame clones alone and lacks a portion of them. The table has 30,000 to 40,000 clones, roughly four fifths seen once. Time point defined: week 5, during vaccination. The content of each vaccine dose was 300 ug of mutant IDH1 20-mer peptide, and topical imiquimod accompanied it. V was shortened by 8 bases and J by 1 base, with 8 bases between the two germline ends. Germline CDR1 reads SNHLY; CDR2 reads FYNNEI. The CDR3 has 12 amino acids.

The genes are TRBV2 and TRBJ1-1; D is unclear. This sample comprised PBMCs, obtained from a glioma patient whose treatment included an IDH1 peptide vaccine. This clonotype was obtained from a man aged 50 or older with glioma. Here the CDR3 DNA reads TGTGCCAGCTGCAGGCGGAACACTGAAGCTTTCTTT. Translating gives CASCRRNTEAFF.